These T cell receptor beta chains were read from a single sample in a study of shared clonotypes between healthy human individuals. Clones were read by immunoSEQ multiplex PCR, and TCRdb kept only the in-frame ones, dropping some. The sample includes 2 million to 2.5 million clones, 95% of them seen just once. Sequencing was carried out using naive CD4+ T cells sorted from blood. These TCRs come from a man between 18 and 29 years old in good health. The CDR3 runs from the conserved cysteine through the conserved F or W. A D gene is named only where the DNA matches it firmly. A clone size is listed for some rows: how often the clone was seen (once, few, many), or a class if it is expanded.

V	size	D	J	DNA	CDR3
TRBV2	-	-	TRBJ1-4	TGTGCCAGCAGGGGGAGGGGGTTTGGTGAAAAACTGTTTTTT	CASRGRGFGEKLFF
TRBV2	-	TRBD1	TRBJ2-7	TGTGCCAGCAGTGAAGGGAGGAGGACAGGGTTGTACGAGCAGTACTTC	CASSEGRRTGLYEQYF
TRBV6-1	once	TRBD1	TRBJ2-1	TGTGCCAGCAGTGAAAGTAGGGACAGAAGGGTTGGGTACAATGAGCAGTTCTTC	CASSESRDRRVGYNEQFF
TRBV30	-	-	TRBJ1-4	TGTGCCTGGAGTGTTTTGGATAATGAAAAACTGTTTTTT	CAWSVLDNEKLFF
TRBV29-1	-	TRBD1	TRBJ1-1	TGCAGCGTCCAGACAGGGGCGTACACTGAAGCTTTCTTT	CSVQTGAYTEAFF
TRBV6-5	-	TRBD1	TRBJ1-6	TGTGCCAGCAGGGAATCCTCAGGGGGAAATTCACCCCTCCACTTT	CASRESSGGNSPLHF
TRBV5-5	-	TRBD1	TRBJ2-7	TGTGCCAGCAGCCACCCGGGACAGGGGTCCGAGCAGTACTTC	CASSHPGQGSEQYF
TRBV28	-	-	TRBJ1-2	TGTGCCAGCAGTTCGCCGGGGCCAGAAGGCTACACCTTC	CASSSPGPEGYTF
TRBV2	-	TRBD2	TRBJ2-4	TGTGCCAGCCATAGCGGGGAGGTAGCCAAAAACATTCAGTACTTC	CASHSGEVAKNIQYF
TRBV6-5	once	TRBD1	TRBJ1-6	TGTGCCAGCCGGGACAGCTATAATTCACCCCTCCACTTT	CASRDSYNSPLHF
TRBV7-2	-	TRBD1	TRBJ2-1	TGTGCCACCTACCTCCGGGACAGCTCCTACAATGAGCAGTTCTTC	CATYLRDSSYNEQFF
TRBV6-5	-	-	TRBJ2-7	TGTGCCAGCAGTTCGTACACTATGCAGCCCTACGAGCAGTACTTC	CASSSYTMQPYEQYF
TRBV6-6	once	-	TRBJ2-3	TGTGCCAGCGACCAACTTGGGAAGGGGAGCACAGATACGCAGTATTTT	CASDQLGKGSTDTQYF
TRBV7-9	-	TRBD1	TRBJ1-5	TGTGCCAGCAGCCATGGGACAGGCAATCAGCCCCAGCATTTT	CASSHGTGNQPQHF
TRBV2	-	-	TRBJ2-5	TGTGCCAGCAGAGAACAGGGGGGGAAGGAGACCCAGTACTTC	CASREQGGKETQYF
TRBV4-1	-	TRBD2	TRBJ2-5	TGCGCCACCAAGGGGGGACTAGCGGGAGTGGTCGGAGAGACCCAGTACTTC	CATKGGLAGVVGETQYF
TRBV10-1	-	TRBD2	TRBJ2-3	TGCGCCAGCAGTGAGGTAGCGGGGGGGACAGATACGCAGTATTTT	CASSEVAGGTDTQYF
TRBV10-3	-	-	TRBJ2-3	TGTGCCATCAGTGAAGGGATACTCACAGATACGCAGTATTTT	CAISEGILTDTQYF
TRBV18	-	-	TRBJ2-5	TGTGCCAGCGCCGTCAAACCGAGGGGGCTCAGCGGGGGAACCCAAGAGACCCAGTACTTC	CASAVKPRGLSGGTQETQYF
TRBV28	-	-	TRBJ1-5	TGTGCCAGCACCCTGAGCAATCAGCCCCAGCATTTT	CASTLSNQPQHF
TRBV18	once	-	TRBJ2-7	TGTGCCAGCTCACCAGGGGATGGACAGTTCTACGAGCAGTACTTC	CASSPGDGQFYEQYF
TRBV7-2	-	TRBD1	TRBJ2-7	TGTGCCAGCAGCTCAGTCGGGACAGGGGACTACGAGCAGTACTTC	CASSSVGTGDYEQYF
TRBV19	-	TRBD1	TRBJ1-1	TGTGCCAGTAGTTACAGGGGGCTCAACACTGAAGCTTTCTTT	CASSYRGLNTEAFF
TRBV7-8	-	TRBD2	TRBJ2-3	TGTGCCAGCAGCTTATGGCGGGGGGCTGGAGATACGCAGTATTTT	CASSLWRGAGDTQYF
TRBV11-2	-	-	TRBJ1-1	TGTGCCAGCAGCTTGGTCGGGGCCACTGAAGCTTTCTTT	CASSLVGATEAFF
TRBV6-6	-	-	TRBJ2-3	TGTGCCAGCAGTCCGGGACTTCCAGATACGCAGTATTTT	CASSPGLPDTQYF
TRBV5-4	-	-	TRBJ1-2	TGTGCCAGCAGCTTGGAACAGTCTTGGGGCTACACCTTC	CASSLEQSWGYTF
TRBV5-1	-	TRBD1	TRBJ2-7	TGCGCCAGCAGCTCCACTCCCGGGACAGGGTCCTACGAGCAGTACTTC	CASSSTPGTGSYEQYF
TRBV7-9	-	-	TRBJ1-5	TGTGCCAGCAGCCCCTTGCGGGGCAGCAACAATCAGCCCCAGCATTTT	CASSPLRGSNNQPQHF
TRBV4-3	-	-	TRBJ1-2	TGCGCCAGCAGCCAAGAAGGCAGTTACTATGGCTACACCTTC	CASSQEGSYYGYTF
TRBV11-3	-	TRBD1	TRBJ2-2	TGTGCCAGCAGCCCCGGGACAGCGAACACCGGGGAGCTGTTTTTT	CASSPGTANTGELFF
TRBV6-4	once	-	TRBJ2-1	TGTGCCAGCAGTCAGCAGGGTACCAATGAGCAGTTCTTC	CASSQQGTNEQFF
TRBV28	-	-	TRBJ1-2	TGTGCCAGCAGGACGGGGTCCCCTAACTATGGCTACACCTTC	CASRTGSPNYGYTF
TRBV2	-	TRBD2	TRBJ2-7	TGTGCCAGCCGGGTTGGGACTAGCGGGAGTTCGCCGTACTTC	CASRVGTSGSSPYF
TRBV2	-	TRBD1	TRBJ2-5	TGTGCCCCCTTGGGGGGGGACAGGGGCCTCCGGGAGACCCAGTACTTC	CAPLGGDRGLRETQYF
TRBV19	-	-	TRBJ1-2	TGTGCCAGCCGCGGAGGGGTTGTTGGGTCGAGGGGCTACACCTTC	CASRGGVVGSRGYTF
TRBV11-2	-	-	TRBJ2-2	TGTGCCAGCAGCTCCGACCTAGGGGGGGAGCTGTTTTTT	CASSSDLGGELFF
TRBV7-9	-	TRBD1	TRBJ1-1	TGTGCCAGCAGCTTGGCACAGGGGACTGAAGCTTTCTTT	CASSLAQGTEAFF
TRBV4-1	few	TRBD1	TRBJ1-6	TGCGCCAGCAGCCAAGAGGGACAGGGGAATTCACCCCTCCACTTT	CASSQEGQGNSPLHF
TRBV6-6	-	-	TRBJ2-7	TGTGCCAGCAGTTACTCGGCAGGGGATGTCCACGAGCAGTACTTC	CASSYSAGDVHEQYF
TRBV11-2	-	-	TRBJ2-5	TGTGCCAGCAGCTTAGAACTAGCCCAAGAGACCCAGTACTTC	CASSLELAQETQYF
TRBV4-1	-	-	TRBJ1-5	TGCGCCAGCAGCCAAGCGTCAGCTCAGCCCCAGCATTTT	CASSQASAQPQHF
TRBV10-3	few	TRBD1	TRBJ1-4	TGTGCCATCAGCAATGAGGGACAGGGTTATGAAAAACTGTTTTTT	CAISNEGQGYEKLFF
TRBV25-1	-	TRBD1	TRBJ1-2	TGTGCCACCTCGACAGGGGCTGGTGGCTACACCTTC	CATSTGAGGYTF
TRBV5-1	-	-	TRBJ2-5	TGCGCCAGCAGCCTCAGAGTCCAAGAGACCCAGTACTTC	CASSLRVQETQYF
TRBV6-1	-	-	TRBJ1-5	TGTGCCAGCAGTAACGGGATTAGCAATCAGCCCCAGCATTTT	CASSNGISNQPQHF
TRBV18	once	-	TRBJ1-2	TGTGCCAGCTCACCGGTCCTCCGGGGGCCGGATGGCTACACCTTC	CASSPVLRGPDGYTF
TRBV1	-	-	TRBJ2-7	TGCACCAGCAGCCTCGGCGGGAGGGCCTCCTACGAGCAGTACTTC	CTSSLGGRASYEQYF
TRBV6-4	-	TRBD2	TRBJ2-3	TGTGCCAGCAGTGTAGCGGGAGGCACAGATACGCAGTATTTT	CASSVAGGTDTQYF
TRBV13	-	-	TRBJ1-2	TGTGCCAGCAGCCGACAGGCGTCATATGGCTACACCTTC	CASSRQASYGYTF
TRBV7-3	-	-	TRBJ2-3	TGTGCCAGCAGCCCCTCCTCGGACACAGATACGCAGTATTTT	CASSPSSDTDTQYF